This T cell receptor (beta chain) originates from a study of OX40 agonist ivuxolimab in advanced cancers. Study summary: Antecedent anti-PD-1, anti-PD-L1 or anti-CTLA-4 therapy was permissible, with roughly 40% having received some. One patient with hepatocellular carcinoma and two with cutaneous melanoma, three in all, had partial responses. Study-wide points: Some patients without response likewise showed low normalized clonal expansion. The mean number of expanded clones was higher in CD8+ T cells than in CD4+.

As for this clone: Its cognate antigen is unknown. The identical CDR3 is also encoded by other nucleotide sequences in the sample.

V lost 0 bases to trimming and J lost 5 bases; unmatched junction nucleotides: 3. The germline gives CDR1 SGHRS, CDR2 YFSETQ. This CDR3 spans 14 amino acids. Here immunoSEQ multiplex PCR was the method, and the copy in TCRdb shows in-frame clones only, minus some. Of 75,000 to 95,000 clones listed, about 87% were seen once; the top ten hold roughly 4%. The clonotype was recovered from an adult with an advanced solid tumor such as melanoma, head and neck, liver or kidney cancer. This chain uses TRBV5-1 with TRBJ2-3, with 7 bases fitting TRBD1. The sample here was CD4+ or CD8+ T cells sorted from blood, taken in a trial of the OX40 agonist ivuxolimab. The CDR3 reads CASSLDRGKDTQYF. DNA for the CDR3: TGCGCCAGCAGCTTGGACAGGGGTAAAGATACGCAGTATTTT.